These 10 T cell receptor beta chains came from one sample sequenced in a study of radiation and T cells in renal cell carcinoma. TCRdb keeps only in-frame clones here, not all; method: immunoSEQ multiplex PCR. The data contain approximately 90,000 clones, 75% to 90% of them singletons. Stated time point: baseline pretreatment blood. As to treatment: 15 Gy SBRT to primary tumor, nephrectomy 4 weeks later. This specimen consisted of blood, obtained from a patient whose treatment included radiotherapy and nephrectomy. Every receptor here comes from a man in his forties or fifties with renal cell carcinoma.

The chain recombines TRBV19 with TRBJ1-5; tentative D call: TRBD1 (5 bases). V lost 0 bases, J lost 4 bases, and 10 bases lay in between. Germline V CDR1 and CDR2: LNHDA, SQIVND (reference sequence). The CDR3 spans 15 residues. The CDR3 region is CASSIEGRENQPQHF. The CDR3 DNA reads as TGTGCCAGTAGTATAGAGGGCAGGGAGAATCAGCCCCAGCATTTT. Using reference TRBV19 and TRBJ1-5 for the parts outside the CDR3, the full variable domain is DGGITQSPKYLFRKEGQNVTLSCEQNLNHDAMYWYRQDPGQGLRLIYYSQIVNDFQKGDIAEGYSVSREKKESFPLTVTSAQKNPTAFYLCASSIEGRENQPQHFGDGTRLSIL.

V and J are TRBV18 and TRBJ1-2; D gene unclear. Germline V CDR1 and CDR2: KGHSH, LQKENI. This CDR3 is 13 amino acids long. Trimming shortened V by 2 bases and J by 6 bases, and 10 bases separated the two germline ends. The chain's CDR3 is CASSPEQGNGYTF. CDR3 coding DNA: TGTGCCAGCTCACCAGAACAAGGGAATGGCTACACCTTC.

This chain uses TRBV29-1 with TRBJ2-5; 7 positions agree with TRBD2. J lost 5 bases, V lost 3 bases, and 3 bases had no gene match. CDR3 length: 12 residues. Per germline, CDR1 SQVTM and CDR2 ANQGSEA. CDR3: CSVEEGGETQYF. The CDR3 region has the DNA TGCAGCGTTGAGGAGGGAGGGGAGACCCAGTACTTC.

The chain uses TRBV28 and TRBJ1-5; tentative D call: TRBD1 (6 bases). The CDR3 runs to 14 residues. The V gene's germline CDR1 is MDHEN and CDR2 SYDVKM. V lost 2 bases and J 7 bases, leaving 12 bases between the germline ends. In DNA form, the CDR3 reads TGTGCCAGCAGTTTAGGGAACAGGGTCCAGCCCCAGCATTTT. Translation: CASSLGNRVQPQHF.

The chain recombines TRBV11-1 with TRBJ2-7; D is ambiguous. The CDR3 is 13 amino acids. Germline values: CDR1 SGHAT, CDR2 FQDESV (reference sequence). The V end was cut by 0 bases, the J end by 2 bases, with 5 bases between. The CDR3 loop is CASSLAGTYEQYF. CDR3 DNA sequence: TGTGCCAGCAGCTTAGCGGGAACCTACGAGCAGTACTTC.

The chain joins TRBV7-2 to TRBJ1-5, with D perhaps TRBD1 (6 bases). Trimming took off 10 bases at V and 0 bases at J, with 13 bases between the two ends. The CDR3 contains 14 residues. Germline CDR1 is SGHTA and CDR2 is FQGNSA. The CDR3 DNA follows: TGTGCCACCGGACAGATTTTTAGCAATCAGCCCCAGCATTTT. This codes for CATGQIFSNQPQHF.

CDR3 coding DNA: TGTGCCAGCAGCTTAAGTTTTGCCAGCCAAGGGGAGCTGTTTTTT. Protein: CASSLSFASQGELFF. The V call is TRBV7-8, the J call TRBJ2-2; unclear D gene. The CDR3 is made up of 15 amino acids. The germline V gene has CDR1 SGHVS and CDR2 FQNEAQ. V was shortened by 2 bases and J by 8 bases, with 15 bases between the two germline ends.

This sequence joins TRBV5-1 and TRBJ1-2; 8 bases are shared with TRBD1. V shed 4 bases, J shed 1 base, and the junction held 6 bases outside the gene matches. The CDR3 is 15 residues long. Germline V gene sequence: CDR1 SGHRS, CDR2 YFSETQ. CDR3 sequence: CASSPDREDNYGYTF. CDR3 DNA: TGCGCCAGCAGCCCGGACAGGGAGGATAACTATGGCTACACCTTC.

This chain joins TRBV10-2 and TRBJ2-7; TRBD1 aligns across 9 bases. The CDR3 runs 14 residues. J was trimmed by 6 bases and V by 11 bases; bases with no gene match: 14. The germline gives CDR1 WSHSY, CDR2 SAAADI. CDR3 bases: TGCGCCGCCGGAAACCGGGACAGGGTTGGCGAGCAGTACTTC. Translated: CAAGNRDRVGEQYF.

The chain employs TRBV6-6 and TRBJ1-1, with D possibly TRBD1 on 5 matching bases. The germline V gene encodes CDR1 MNHNY and CDR2 SVGAGI (reference sequence). V dropped 10 bases and J dropped 1 base, with 10 bases sitting between them. The CDR3 has 12 amino acids. The CDR3 nucleotides are TGTGCCATTTACAGGAGGAACACTGAAGCTTTCTTT. Residues: CAIYRRNTEAFF.